What follows are 9 T cell receptor beta chains derived from one specimen sequenced in a study of cytomegalovirus exposure and HLA in healthy donors. PCR involved 60 Vbeta and 13 Jbeta primers. Data came from immunoSEQ multiplex PCR; TCRdb stores just in-frame clones and leaves some out. Of roughly 200,000 clones listed, roughly a tenth are singletons. The sequenced material came from PBMCs. Source of these receptors: a woman aged 30 to 39 in good health and CMV-seropositive.

The chain couples TRBV19 to TRBJ2-5; 12 bases are shared with TRBD1. The J segment lost 5 bases and the V segment lost 4 bases, leaving 11 bases of the junction unmatched. CDR3 length: 17 amino acids. Looked up from germline, CDR1 is LNHDA and CDR2 is SQIVND (reference sequence). The CDR3 region is CASSKLGGQGARETQYF. DNA of the CDR3: TGTGCCAGTAGTAAGCTTGGGGGACAGGGGGCGCGTGAGACCCAGTACTTC.

This rearrangement joins TRBV27 to TRBJ1-1, with D perhaps matching TRBD1 (6 bases). This CDR3 comprises 18 residues. Between the trimmed V and J ends, which lost 0 bases and 4 bases, there was a span of 21 bases. Germline CDR1 and CDR2: MNHEY and SMNVEV (reference sequence). The CDR3 sequence: CASSLSRAGDTPRTEAFF. The CDR3 bases are TGTGCCAGCAGTTTATCGCGGGCAGGGGACACCCCGCGCACTGAAGCTTTCTTT.

A word on this clone: An end of the junction differs from the germline gene, which may be a read error. This chain uses TRBV15 with TRBJ2-1; D is perhaps TRBD1 (6 bases). This CDR3 spans 14 amino acids. CDR1 is LNHNV, CDR2 YYDKDF, per germline (reference sequence). In nucleotides, the CDR3 is TGTGCCCCCAGCAGAAGGGACATTTACAATGAGCAGTTCTTC. Translating gives CAPSRRDIYNEQFF.

The V call is TRBV7-6, the J call TRBJ2-7; D is ambiguous. This CDR3 is built from 14 residues. The V end lost 0 bases, the J end lost 0 bases, and 6 bases lay between the germline ends. The germline V gene has CDR1 SGHVS and CDR2 FNYEAQ. The DNA for the CDR3 is TGTGCCAGCAGCTTAGCGCCCGGCTCCTACGAGCAGTACTTC. It translates to CASSLAPGSYEQYF.

Only a few counts were recorded for this clone. The J gene is TRBJ1-5, the V gene TRBV7-9; perhaps TRBD1 as D (5 bases). CDR1 and CDR2 from the germline V gene are SEHNR and FQNEAQ (reference sequence). Trimming stripped 5 bases from V and 0 bases from J, with 17 bases between. The CDR3 is 17 amino acids. CDR3 sequence reads: CASSLTGSWNSNQPQHF. CDR3 DNA sequence: TGTGCCAGCAGCCTAACAGGAAGTTGGAATAGCAATCAGCCCCAGCATTTT.

The chain recombines TRBV11-3 with TRBJ2-7; TRBD2 might be the D (6 bases). Germline assignment: CDR1 SGHNT and CDR2 YENEEA. Trimming took 5 bases from V and 0 from J, leaving 20 bases between them. The CDR3 length is 17 residues. DNA of the CDR3: TGTGCCAGCAGCCTACCGGGGGTTGAGGTCAGCTCCTACGAGCAGTACTTC. Protein: CASSLPGVEVSSYEQYF.

Turning to this clone: Different DNA sequences within this sample yield the same CDR3. This chain joins TRBV7-9 and TRBJ1-1; D might be TRBD1 (6 bases). Trimming removed 2 bases at V and 0 bases at J, with 16 bases between. The CDR3 extends over 17 amino acids. Germline V gene sequence: CDR1 SEHNR, CDR2 FQNEAQ (reference sequence). The chain's CDR3 is CASSLRRGGLMNTEAFF. The CDR3 DNA reads TGTGCCAGCAGCTTAAGGAGGGGGGGGCTCATGAACACTGAAGCTTTCTTT.

This clone was found a few times. The J gene is TRBJ2-5, the V gene TRBV5-1; 8 nucleotides match TRBD1. Germline V lookup: CDR1 SGHRS, CDR2 YFSETQ. The length of the CDR3 is 18 residues. Trimming took 2 bases from V and 4 from J; bases not matched to a gene: 16. CDR3 in DNA: TGCGCCAGCAGCTTCCGGGGTGTGACAGGACAGGGTGGAGAGACCCAGTACTTC. Its translation: CASSFRGVTGQGGETQYF.

This clone was seen only a few times. The V and J genes are TRBV10-3 and TRBJ1-3; 7 nucleotides agree with TRBD1. The CDR3 loop spans 14 amino acids. J gave up 7 bases and V 7 bases, and 10 bases lay outside the gene matches. Germline V gene lookup returns CDR1 ENHRY and CDR2 SYGVKD. The CDR3 DNA follows: TGTGCCATCACAAAGACAGGGATAGGGAACACCATATATTTT. Its protein product is CAITKTGIGNTIYF.